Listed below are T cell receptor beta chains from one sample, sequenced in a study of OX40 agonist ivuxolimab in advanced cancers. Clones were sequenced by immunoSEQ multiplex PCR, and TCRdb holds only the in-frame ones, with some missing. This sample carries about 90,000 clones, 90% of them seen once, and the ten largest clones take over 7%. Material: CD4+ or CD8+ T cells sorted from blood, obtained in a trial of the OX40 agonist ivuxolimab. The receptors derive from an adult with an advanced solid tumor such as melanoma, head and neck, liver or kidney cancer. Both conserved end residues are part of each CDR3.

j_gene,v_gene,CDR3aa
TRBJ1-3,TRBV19,CATLTAGNTIYF
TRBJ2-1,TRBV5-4,CASNTIGTDNEQFF
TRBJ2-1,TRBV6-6,CASSYLGGDEQFF
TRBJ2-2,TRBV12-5,CASGLSSGTGDTGELFF
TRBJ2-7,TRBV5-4,CASSYRGTYEQYF
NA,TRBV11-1,CASSSDRYEQYF
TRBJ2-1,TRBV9,CASSLRGYSFNGEQFF
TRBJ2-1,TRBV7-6,CASSLLAGGPSSYNEQFF
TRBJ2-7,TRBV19,CASSHGGAYEQYF
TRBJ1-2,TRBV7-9,CASSLVGGGNGYTF
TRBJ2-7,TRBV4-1,CASSQGGLAATYEQYF
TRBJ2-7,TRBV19,CASSMGRGSYEQYF
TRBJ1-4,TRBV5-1,CASSLGIGGTNEKLFF
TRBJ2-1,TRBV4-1,CASSQVDNEQFF
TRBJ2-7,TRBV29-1,CSAGTSGRIGNYEQYF
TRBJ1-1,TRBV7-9,CASGTGGGTEAFF
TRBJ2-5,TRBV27,CASSGRLARGRETQYF
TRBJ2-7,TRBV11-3,CASSSSGYEQYF
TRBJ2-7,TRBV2,CASRAGTGSYEQYF
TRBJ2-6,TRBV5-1,CASSLDPSPGANVLTF
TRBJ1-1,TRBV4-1,CASSQGTGGRTEAFF
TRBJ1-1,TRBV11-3,CASSRGAVGPPNTEAFF
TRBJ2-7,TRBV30,CAWSGQGHEQYF
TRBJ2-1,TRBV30,CAWSVGGGYEQFF
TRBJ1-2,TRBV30,CAWSDPGTGNYGYTF
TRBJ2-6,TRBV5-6,CASSLGSAYSGANVLTF
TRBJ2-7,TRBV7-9,CASSFSLAGDSYEQYF
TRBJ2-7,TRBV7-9,CASSSLQDYEQYF
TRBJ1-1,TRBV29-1,CSVSGGREAFF
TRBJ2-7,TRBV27,CASSLAKKTAAYEQYF
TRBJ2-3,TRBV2,CASRFVGTDTQYF
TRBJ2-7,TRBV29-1,CSVEVRGSYEQYF
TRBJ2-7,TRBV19,CASSIIAGGGYEQYF
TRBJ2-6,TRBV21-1,CASSNGGSGANVLTF
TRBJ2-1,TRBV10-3,CATRVGTYNEQFF
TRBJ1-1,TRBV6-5,CASSWQGPRNTEAFF
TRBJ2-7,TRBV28,CASSSPGTLYEQYF
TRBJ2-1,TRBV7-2,CASSLVAGAYNEQFF
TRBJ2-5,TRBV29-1,CSVPGTSWETQYF
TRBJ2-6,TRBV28,CASSSFQGAGANVLTF